The next 5 T cell receptor beta chains were all read from a single sample in a study of T cells after yellow fever vaccination. TCRdb recomputed calls from the 5' RACE reads with MiXCR, one row per CDR3 protein. The repertoire holds a few hundred thousand distinct CDR3 sequences, less than 4.5% seen once, with about 25% in the top ten. Sequenced material: PBMCs, taken on the day of the yellow fever booster vaccination. The receptors shown here come from a man between 18 and 35 years old who received the YFV17D yellow fever vaccine.

This CDR3 is CASSQGQQNYGYTF. As DNA, the CDR3 is TGCGCCAGCAGCCAGGGACAGCAGAACTATGGCTACACCTTC. The J gene is TRBJ1-2, the V gene TRBV4-3, with 7 bases identical to TRBD1. This CDR3 comprises 14 residues. Germline CDR1 is LGHNA and CDR2 is YSLEER. Losses at the gene ends were 3 bases for V and 2 bases for J; bases not matched to a gene: 3.

This clonotype has only a few counts. The chain carries TRBV4-1 and TRBJ2-1, with 7 bases lining up with TRBD1. CDR1 MGHRA and CDR2 YSYEKL come from the germline V gene. The trim removed 4 bases at V and 6 bases at J, leaving 12 bases unmatched. The CDR3 consists of 16 residues. The CDR3 coding sequence is TGCGCCAGCAGCCCAACCGTTGGGACAGCTTCCAATGAGCAGTTCTTC. The encoded protein is CASSPTVGTASNEQFF.

There are many counts of this clonotype. The chain combines TRBV7-8 with TRBJ2-3; the D gene could be TRBD1 or TRBD2 (5 bases each). Trimming stripped 5 bases from V and 1 base from J, with 10 bases between. CDR1 and CDR2 (germline): SGHVS, FQNEAQ. The CDR3 is 14 amino acids. CDR3 bases: TGTGCCAGCAGCCCAAGGGACCGCACAGATACGCAGTATTTT. It yields the protein CASSPRDRTDTQYF.

The V call is TRBV28, the J call TRBJ2-7, with 8 bases matching TRBD1. Germline values: CDR1 MDHEN, CDR2 SYDVKM. The V gene end was trimmed by 7 bases and the J gene end by 6 bases; junction bases not matched to a gene: 8. The CDR3 loop spans 13 amino acids. This CDR3 reads CASNKLGTGEQYV. The CDR3 coding sequence is TGTGCCAGCAACAAGCTCGGGACAGGCGAGCAGTACGTC.

This clonotype was seen ten or more times. The chain employs TRBV20-1 and TRBJ2-4; D perhaps matches TRBD2 (6 bases). Looked up from germline, CDR1 is DFQATT and CDR2 is SNEGSKA (reference sequence). CDR3 length equals 15 residues. V lost 5 bases to trimming and J lost 0 bases, with 14 bases between them. CDR3 nucleotide sequence: TGCAGTGCTCCACCCGGGGGACTAGCCAAAAACATTCAGTACTTC. Its protein is CSAPPGGLAKNIQYF.